The T cell receptor (beta chain) described here comes from a study of cytotoxic CD8 clonotypes in ibrutinib-treated CLL. Overall study context: Samples showed on average roughly 260,000 productive templates and about 100,000 productive rearrangements.

Produced via immunoSEQ multiplex PCR; TCRdb's table is partial and in-frame only. The table shows approximately 50,000 clones, with around 68% occurring only once. The CDR3 covers 14 residues. Unmatched junction bases numbered 7, after V lost 4 bases and J lost 6 bases. Per germline, CDR1 MNHEY and CDR2 SMNVEV (reference sequence). The receptor's source is a human donor with chronic lymphocytic leukemia. The material sequenced was PBMCs, taken after 12 months of ibrutinib treatment. J is TRBJ2-3 and V is TRBV27, with 7 nucleotides matching TRBD1. The CDR3 region has the DNA TGTGCCAGCAGTTCCGGACAGGTCGGGGATACGCAGTATTTT. Protein: CASSSGQVGDTQYF.